This T cell receptor (beta chain) appears in the sequencing data of a study of cytomegalovirus exposure and HLA in healthy donors. Study conclusions and caveats: Donors were assumed by presence/absence analyses to have roughly uniform sequencing depth.

The CDR3 totals 16 residues. With V trimmed by 2 bases and J by 2 bases, 8 bases remained unmatched. Germline CDR1 reads LGHNA; CDR2 reads YSLEER. Remarks on this clone: Its target is unknown.

Participants comprised healthy donors of bone marrow. 60 Vbeta and 13 Jbeta primers were used in PCR. Per the study methods: Among the unique TCR beta chains that a later analysis counted, 70 million to 85 million in all, roughly 11 million were shared. Generated by immunoSEQ multiplex PCR, the TCRdb table keeps only in-frame clones and is missing some. V and J calls plus clone size are reproduced from that table; the DNA served to infer D and trimming. There are 100,000 to 150,000 clones in the sample; approximately 85% occur only once, and about 1.8% lies in the top ten. The clonotype originates from a boy between 10 and 17 years old in good health and CMV-seronegative. The chain has TRBV4-3 and TRBJ2-7; 8 bases agree with TRBD2. Sequenced material: PBMCs. The CDR3, as DNA: TGCGCCAGCAGCCAAACCCGGACTAGCCCTACCTACGAGCAGTACTTC. Translated, it gives CASSQTRTSPTYEQYF.